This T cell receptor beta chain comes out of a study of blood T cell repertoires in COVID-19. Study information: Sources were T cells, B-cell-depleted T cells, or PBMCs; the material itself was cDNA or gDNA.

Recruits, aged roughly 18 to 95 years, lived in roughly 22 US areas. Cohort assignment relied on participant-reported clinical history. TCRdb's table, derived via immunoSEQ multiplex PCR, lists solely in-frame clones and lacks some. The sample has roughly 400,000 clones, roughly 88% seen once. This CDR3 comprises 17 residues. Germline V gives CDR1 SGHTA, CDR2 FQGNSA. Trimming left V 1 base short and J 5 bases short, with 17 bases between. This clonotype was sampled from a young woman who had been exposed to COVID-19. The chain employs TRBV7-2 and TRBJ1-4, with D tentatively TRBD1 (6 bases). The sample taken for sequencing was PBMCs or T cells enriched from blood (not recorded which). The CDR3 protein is CASSLEGRTVPNEKLFF. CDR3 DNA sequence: TGTGCCAGCAGCTTAGAGGGTAGGACAGTTCCCAATGAAAAACTGTTTTTT.